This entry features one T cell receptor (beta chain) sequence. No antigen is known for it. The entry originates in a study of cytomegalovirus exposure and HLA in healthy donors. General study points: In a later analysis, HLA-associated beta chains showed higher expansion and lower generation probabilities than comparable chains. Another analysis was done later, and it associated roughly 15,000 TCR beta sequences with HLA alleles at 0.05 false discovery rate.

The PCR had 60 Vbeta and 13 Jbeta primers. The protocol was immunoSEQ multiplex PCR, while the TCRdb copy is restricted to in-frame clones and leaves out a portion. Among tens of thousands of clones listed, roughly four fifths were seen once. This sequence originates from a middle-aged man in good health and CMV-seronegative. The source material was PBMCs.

The CDR3 sequence: CAWSPRNTEAFF. Here the CDR3 DNA reads TGTGCCTGGAGCCCTCGGAACACTGAAGCTTTCTTT. This chain joins TRBV30 and TRBJ1-1; D is unresolved. With 3 bases removed from V and 1 base from J, the gap between germline ends came to 6 bases. The CDR3 loop spans 12 amino acids. Germline V gene data show CDR1 as GTSNPN and CDR2 as SVGIG (reference sequence).